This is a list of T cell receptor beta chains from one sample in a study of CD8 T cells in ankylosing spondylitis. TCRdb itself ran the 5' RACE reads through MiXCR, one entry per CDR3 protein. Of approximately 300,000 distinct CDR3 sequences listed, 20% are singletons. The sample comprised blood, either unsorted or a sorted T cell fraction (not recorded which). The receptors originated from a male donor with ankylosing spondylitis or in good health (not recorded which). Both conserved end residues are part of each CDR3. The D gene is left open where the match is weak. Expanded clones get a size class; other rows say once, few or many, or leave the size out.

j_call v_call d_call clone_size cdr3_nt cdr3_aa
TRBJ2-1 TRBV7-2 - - TGTGCCAGCAGCTTAGAGTACCACAATGAGCAGTTCTTC CASSLEYHNEQFF
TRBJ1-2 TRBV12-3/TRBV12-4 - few TGTGCCAGCAGTTTGAGAGGGGAGAAGTATGGCTACACCTTC CASSLRGEKYGYTF
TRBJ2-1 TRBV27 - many TGTGCCAGCAGTTTCAGAGGCAATGAGCAGTTCTTC CASSFRGNEQFF
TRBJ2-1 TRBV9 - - TGTGCCAGCAGCGTAGCTGGCTATGAGCAGTTCTTC CASSVAGYEQFF
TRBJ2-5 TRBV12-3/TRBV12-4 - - TGTACCAGCAGTCCCGGGACCGGAGAGACCCAGTACTTC CTSSPGTGETQYF
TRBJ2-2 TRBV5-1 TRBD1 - TGCGCCAGCAGCACCGGACAGGGCTTAACCGGGGAGCTGTTTTTT CASSTGQGLTGELFF
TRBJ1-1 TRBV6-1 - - TGTGCCAGCAGAGGGTCCCGGAAGGACACTGAAGCTTTCTTT CASRGSRKDTEAFF
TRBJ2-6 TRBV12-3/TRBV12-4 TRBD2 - TGTGCCAGCACCGGACTAGCGGACTCTGGGGCCAACGTCCTGACTTTC CASTGLADSGANVLTF
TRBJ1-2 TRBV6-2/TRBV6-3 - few TGTGCCAGCAGGTTCGGTTCTAACTATGGCTACACCTTC CASRFGSNYGYTF
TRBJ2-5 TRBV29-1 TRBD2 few TGCAGCGTATGTCGGAGCGGGACCCCTGAGACCCAGTACTTC CSVCRSGTPETQYF
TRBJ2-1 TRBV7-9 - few TGTGCCAGCAGCTTGCCGACAGGGAGGGTCAATGAGCAGTTCTTC CASSLPTGRVNEQFF
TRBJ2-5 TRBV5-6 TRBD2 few TGTGCCAGCAGCTCCCTGCGAGCGGGGGGGCTTGAGACCCAGTACTTC CASSSLRAGGLETQYF
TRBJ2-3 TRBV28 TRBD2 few TGTGCCAGCAGTGTTACTAGCGGGAATGGGGGTACGCAGTATTTT CASSVTSGNGGTQYF
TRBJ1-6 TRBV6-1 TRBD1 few TGTGCCAGCAGCAGACAGGGGGGTATCGGTTCACCCCTCCACTTT CASSRQGGIGSPLHF
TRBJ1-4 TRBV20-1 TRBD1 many TGCAGTGCTAGATGGGGGACAGTCGTCAATGAAAAACTGTTTTTT CSARWGTVVNEKLFF
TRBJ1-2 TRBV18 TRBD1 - TGTGCCAGCTCACCTGCGACAGGGGGCGCGTACACCTTC CASSPATGGAYTF
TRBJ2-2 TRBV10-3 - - TGTGCCATCAGCAGGACAGCCCCAGGGGACACCGGGGAGCTGTTTTTT CAISRTAPGDTGELFF
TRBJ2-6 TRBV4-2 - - TGTGCCAGCGGAACCGGCGTCCTGACTTTC CASGTGVLTF
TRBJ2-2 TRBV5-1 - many TGTGCCAGCAGCTTGAACACCGGGGAGCTGTTTTTT CASSLNTGELFF
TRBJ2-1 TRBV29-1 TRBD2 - TGCAGCGTTGCGGGAGGCAGTTACAATGAGCAGTTCTTC CSVAGGSYNEQFF
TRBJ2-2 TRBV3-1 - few TGTGCCAGCAGCCAAGCGGACAGCTGGGAGCTGTTTTTT CASSQADSWELFF
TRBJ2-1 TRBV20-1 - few TGCAGTGCTATAGATGACAGGTTAAGAGATGAGCAGTTCTTC CSAIDDRLRDEQFF
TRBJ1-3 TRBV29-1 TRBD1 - TGCAGCGTCTCCGGGACAGTGAGGGACCGCTCTGGAAACACCATATATTTT CSVSGTVRDRSGNTIYF
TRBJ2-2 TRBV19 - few TGTGCCAGTAGTATCGCCAGAGGCAGGGGGGACACCGGGGAGCTGTTTTTT CASSIARGRGDTGELFF
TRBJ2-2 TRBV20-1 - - TGCAGTGCGAGCAAGGGCCCGAACACCGGGGAGCTGTTTTTT CSASKGPNTGELFF
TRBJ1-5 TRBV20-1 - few TGCAGTGCTGCCACGGGGAATCAGCCCCAGCATTTT CSAATGNQPQHF
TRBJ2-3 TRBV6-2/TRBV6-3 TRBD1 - TGTGCCAGCAGTTACTCATGGGACAGGGCAGATACGCAGTATTTT CASSYSWDRADTQYF
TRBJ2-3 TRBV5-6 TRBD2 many TGTGCCAGCAGCGGCCTGACTAGCGGGAGTACCCAGGGAGGGCAGTATTTT CASSGLTSGSTQGGQYF
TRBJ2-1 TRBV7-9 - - TGTGCCAGCAGCTTTCAAGTAGGCGCCTACAATGAGCAGTTCTTC CASSFQVGAYNEQFF
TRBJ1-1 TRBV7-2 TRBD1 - TGTGCCAGCAGCCGGGGGGACAGGGGTACTGAAGCTTTCTTT CASSRGDRGTEAFF
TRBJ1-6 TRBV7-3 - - TGTGCCTGCAGCTTATCCCAGACTTCACCCCTCCACTTT CACSLSQTSPLHF
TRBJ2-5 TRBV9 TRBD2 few TGTGCCAGCAGCGTAGGGAGTAGCGGGGATCAAGAGACCCAGTACTTC CASSVGSSGDQETQYF
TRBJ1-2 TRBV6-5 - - TGTGCCAGCAGGCCCGGGGGCTATGGCTACACCTTC CASRPGGYGYTF
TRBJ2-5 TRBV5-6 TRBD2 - TGTGCCAGCAGCCCCGGACTAGCGGAAGGAGGTGGAGAGACCCAGTACTTC CASSPGLAEGGGETQYF
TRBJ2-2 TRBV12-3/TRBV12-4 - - TGTGCCAGCAGCCGAGGGACGTACGGGGAGCTGTTTTTT CASSRGTYGELFF
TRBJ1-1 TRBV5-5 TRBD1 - TGTGCCAGCACAGAGGGGGCATACGAAGCTTTCTTT CASTEGAYEAFF
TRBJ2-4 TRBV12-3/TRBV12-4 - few TGTGCCAGCACTCCGACGGGTACCGTAGCCAAAAACATTCAGTACTTC CASTPTGTVAKNIQYF
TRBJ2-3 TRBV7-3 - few TGTGCCAGCAGCCTAGGAAGAGACGATACGCAGTATTTT CASSLGRDDTQYF
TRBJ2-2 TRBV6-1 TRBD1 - TGTGCCAGCGCCCGCGACAGGGGCACCGGGGAGCTGTTTTTT CASARDRGTGELFF
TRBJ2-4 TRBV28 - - TGTGCCAGCAGTTTCTCTTCGGGGAGAAACATTCAGTACTTC CASSFSSGRNIQYF
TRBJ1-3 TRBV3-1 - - TGTGCCAGCAGCCAAGGAGGGGTCGGTGGAAACACCATATATTTT CASSQGGVGGNTIYF
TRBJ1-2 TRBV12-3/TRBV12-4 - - TGTGCCAGCAGTCTTGGACAAGCCTGGAGCTACACCTTC CASSLGQAWSYTF
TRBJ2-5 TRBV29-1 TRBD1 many TGCAGCGTGGAAGGACAGGTACAAGAGACCCAGTACTTC CSVEGQVQETQYF
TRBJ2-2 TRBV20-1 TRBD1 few TGCAGTGCCCCGAAGGACAGGGCAGGCACCGGGGAGCTGTTTTTT CSAPKDRAGTGELFF
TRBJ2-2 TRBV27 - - TGTGCCAGCAGTCCCAAATACAACACCGGGGAGCTGTTTTTT CASSPKYNTGELFF
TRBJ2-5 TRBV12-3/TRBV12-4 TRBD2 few TGTGCCAGTTCCGTACGGGGGGGAGAGACCCAGTACTTC CASSVRGGETQYF
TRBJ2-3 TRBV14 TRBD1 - TGTGCCAGCAGCCACTTGGGACAGGGCCCAGATACGCAGTATTTT CASSHLGQGPDTQYF
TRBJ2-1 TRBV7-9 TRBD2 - TGTGCCAGCAATGATGGATTAGCGGGTTACAATGAGCAGTTCTTC CASNDGLAGYNEQFF
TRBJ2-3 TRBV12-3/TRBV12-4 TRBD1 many TGTGCCAGCAGTTTAAGCCCGGGACAGGGGGTTCGTATGCAGTATTTT CASSLSPGQGVRMQYF
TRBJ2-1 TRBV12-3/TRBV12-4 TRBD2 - TGTGCCAGCAGTCCACGACTAGCGGGGGGTGTCAATGAGCAGTTCTTC CASSPRLAGGVNEQFF
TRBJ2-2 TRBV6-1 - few - CASSEALRAGELFF
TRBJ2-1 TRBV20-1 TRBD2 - TGCAGTGCGCGGGAGCGGGGGAGATCCTCCTACAATGAGCAGTTCTTC CSARERGRSSYNEQFF
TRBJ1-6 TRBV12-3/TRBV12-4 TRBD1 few TGTGCCAGCAGTTTAGGCGGCGGGACAGGGAATAATTCACCCCTCCACTTT CASSLGGGTGNNSPLHF
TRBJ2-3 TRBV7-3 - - TGTGCCAGCAGCCCCAGTTCAGGGACAGATACGCAGTATTTT CASSPSSGTDTQYF